Below, 18 T cell receptor beta chains from the same sample are listed, as sequenced in a study of T cell repertoires in cytomegalovirus infection. TCRdb reprocessed the reads via MiXCR and lists one record per CDR3 protein. The table lists some 180,000 distinct CDR3 sequences, roughly 9% of them singletons. Sequencing used PBMCs. All receptors derive from a human donor in good health (CMV status not recorded). Some clones in this sample may be carry-over from other donors' samples.

This clonotype was detected ten times or more. The chain links TRBV15 to TRBJ2-1, with D perhaps matching TRBD1 (6 bases). The CDR3 contains 14 residues. Germline V gene sequence: CDR1 LNHNV, CDR2 YYDKDF (reference sequence). The ends were cut back, 3 bases at V and 2 bases at J, with 8 bases in the middle. The CDR3 sequence: CATSSRDTYNEQFF. The CDR3 DNA reads as TGTGCCACCAGCAGCCGGGACACCTACAATGAGCAGTTCTTC.

The sample holds a few counts of this clonotype. The chain links TRBV20-1 to TRBJ1-1; D gene unclear. In germline, CDR1 is DFQATT, CDR2 SNEGSKA (reference sequence). The CDR3 contains 14 residues. Trimming pared 0 bases from V and 4 bases from J, leaving 12 bases between. CDR3 in DNA: TGCAGTGCTAGAGATCGGCTAGGAGTCACTGAAGCTTTCTTT. It translates to CSARDRLGVTEAFF.

The V and J genes are TRBV29-1 and TRBJ2-5, with 7 bases that match TRBD1. Trimming at V came to 6 bases and at J to 1 base, leaving 5 bases not matched to a gene. The CDR3 extends over 13 amino acids. The germline gives CDR1 SQVTM, CDR2 ANQGSEA. The CDR3, as DNA: TGCAGCGTCCTCCGGGACAGCCAAGAGACCCAGTACTTC. Amino acid sequence: CSVLRDSQETQYF.

This clonotype has ten or more counts. The chain uses TRBV28 and TRBJ1-2; tentative D call: TRBD1 (6 bases). CDR3 size: 12 residues. Germline-derived CDR1 and CDR2 are MDHEN and SYDVKM. Trimming removed 6 bases from V and 8 bases from J, with 13 bases in between. The CDR3 sequence is CASSSTGKGYTF. Here the CDR3 DNA reads TGTGCCAGCAGCTCAACAGGGAAAGGCTACACCTTC.

This rearrangement joins TRBV28 to TRBJ1-2; D possibly corresponds to TRBD1 (6 bases). Looked up from germline, CDR1 is MDHEN and CDR2 is SYDVKM. V was cut by 5 bases and J by 3 bases, with 16 bases left in between. The CDR3 has 15 residues. This CDR3 is CASSITGHRDYGYTF. CDR3 DNA: TGTGCCAGCAGTATTACAGGGCACAGAGACTATGGCTACACCTTC.

At least ten counts were recorded for this clonotype. This chain links TRBV5-4 with TRBJ1-2, with D uncertain. CDR1 SGHNT and CDR2 YYREEE come from the germline V gene (reference sequence). Deletions cut 0 bases from V and 2 bases from J, with 8 bases between. This CDR3 comprises 14 residues. Written as DNA, the CDR3 is TGTGCCAGCAGCTTGGCCCGAAGGAACTATGGCTACACCTTC. Amino acid sequence: CASSLARRNYGYTF.

This clonotype appeared many times. The J gene is TRBJ2-1, the V gene TRBV7-9; tentatively, D is TRBD1 (6 bases). CDR1 and CDR2 (germline): SEHNR, FQNEAQ (reference sequence). V gave up 4 bases and J gave up 3 bases, with 13 bases separating them. The CDR3 sequence is 15 residues long. The CDR3 DNA reads TGTGCCAGCAGCTACCTCCCGGACAGCTACAATGAGCAGTTCTTC. Protein sequence: CASSYLPDSYNEQFF.

This clonotype was recorded many times. The J gene is TRBJ1-5, the V gene TRBV12-3 or TRBV12-4, with a tentative D call TRBD1 (6 bases). V dropped 5 bases and J dropped 4 bases, with 18 bases sitting between them. The CDR3 extends over 16 amino acids. The CDR3, as DNA: TGTGCCAGCAGTCAACCGGGACAAGCCGGGAATCAGCCCCAGCATTTT. Translation: CASSQPGQAGNQPQHF.

This clonotype was counted ten times or more. This chain uses TRBV28 with TRBJ1-3, with D possibly TRBD1 on 5 matching bases. The germline gives CDR1 MDHEN, CDR2 SYDVKM. Trimming cost V 5 bases and J 8 bases, with 13 bases left between them. The CDR3 consists of 13 residues. CDR3 sequence reads: CASSGGGPDTIYF. Here the CDR3 DNA reads TGTGCCAGCAGTGGGGGGGGACCGGACACCATATATTTT.

The chain links TRBV24-1 to TRBJ2-7; D remains unclear. Trimming took 0 bases from V and 5 from J, leaving 7 bases between them. The CDR3 is 13 amino acids. CDR1 and CDR2 from the germline V gene are KGHDR and SFDVKD. This chain's CDR3 is CATSDLPGNEQYF. CDR3 in DNA: TGTGCCACCAGTGATTTGCCCGGAAACGAGCAGTACTTC.

This chain links TRBV4-1 with TRBJ2-1; TRBD2 matches 13 bases. The CDR3 totals 16 residues. Trimming took 4 bases from V and 5 from J; bases not matched to a gene: 5. Germline V CDR1 and CDR2: MGHRA, YSYEKL. The chain's CDR3 is CASSPGLAGVDNEQFF. The CDR3 coding sequence is TGCGCCAGCAGCCCCGGACTAGCGGGAGTCGACAATGAGCAGTTCTTC.

This chain links TRBV15 with TRBJ2-3; weak D call: TRBD2 (6 bases). CDR3 size: 16 residues. Germline CDR1 reads LNHNV; CDR2 reads YYDKDF (reference sequence). V lost 5 bases to trimming and J lost 2 bases, with 17 bases between them. The CDR3 spells CATSRGGSLDTDTQYF. CDR3 nucleotides: TGTGCCACCAGCCGAGGAGGGTCGCTAGACACAGATACGCAGTATTTT.

This clonotype has a count of ten or more. The chain recombines TRBV7-8 with TRBJ2-7; 9 positions agree with TRBD1. Germline-derived CDR1 and CDR2 are SGHVS and FQNEAQ. V lost 8 bases and J lost 4; bases outside the gene matches: 9. This CDR3 has 14 residues. CDR3 amino acids: CASGPQGAWYEQYF. DNA of the CDR3: TGTGCCAGCGGACCACAGGGGGCTTGGTACGAGCAGTACTTC.

The chain recombines TRBV7-6 with TRBJ2-1; 9 bases are a match to TRBD1. With 4 bases clipped from V and 3 bases from J, the junction kept 4 bases outside the gene matches. Germline CDR1 SGHVS, CDR2 FNYEAQ. The CDR3 has 15 residues. The CDR3: CASSSRQGGYNEQFF. The DNA of the CDR3 is TGTGCCAGCAGCTCGCGACAGGGGGGCTACAATGAGCAGTTCTTC.

This clonotype was found a few times. This chain uses TRBV15 with TRBJ1-3, with D unresolved. This CDR3 is 15 amino acids long. Trimming pared 5 bases from V and 0 bases from J, leaving 11 bases between. From germline, CDR1 is LNHNV and CDR2 YYDKDF (reference sequence). The CDR3 region has the DNA TGTGCCACCAGCGGGTTTGTCAGCTCTGGAAACACCATATATTTT. It specifies CATSGFVSSGNTIYF.

This clonotype has a count of ten or more. This chain links TRBV7-9 with TRBJ1-4, with D unresolved. Germline V gene sequence: CDR1 SEHNR, CDR2 FQNEAQ (reference sequence). V gave up 6 bases and J gave up 7 bases, with 18 bases separating them. The CDR3 loop spans 15 amino acids. This CDR3 is CASSPGGRSGEKLFF. Here the CDR3 DNA reads TGTGCCAGCAGTCCGGGAGGCAGAAGTGGTGAAAAACTGTTTTTT.

In this sample, this clonotype turned up a few times. This chain links TRBV5-1 with TRBJ2-2; 8 positions match TRBD2. The CDR3 has 15 residues. The V gene's germline CDR1 is SGHRS and CDR2 YFSETQ. V dropped 5 bases and J dropped 5; count of bases not matched to a gene: 8. CDR3 protein: CASRSIAGGTGELFF. The CDR3 DNA reads as TGCGCCAGCAGGAGCATTGCGGGAGGTACCGGGGAGCTGTTTTTT.

CDR3 sequence: CASSWDSDYEQYF. CDR3 coding DNA: TGTGCCAGCAGCTGGGACAGTGACTACGAGCAGTACTTC. V and J are TRBV5-6 and TRBJ2-7; 7 positions match TRBD1. The CDR3 extends over 13 amino acids. Trimming removed 3 bases from V and 3 bases from J; junction bases left unmatched: 3. Germline lookup yields CDR1 SGHDT and CDR2 YYEEEE.